A selection of T cell receptor beta chains follows, all from one sample in a study of blood T cell repertoires in COVID-19. Clones were sequenced by immunoSEQ multiplex PCR, and TCRdb holds only the in-frame ones, with some missing. The profile shows 150,000 to 200,000 clones, about 83% of them singletons. The sample consisted of peripheral blood. Receptors originate from a woman in her 70s with COVID-19, enrolled during active disease. Each CDR3 is given with its conserved first and last residue. Fields, in order: J gene, clone size, D gene, V gene, CDR3 protein, CDR3 DNA. A D gene is named only where the DNA matches it firmly. A row's size may be missing; if present it is once, few, many or a size class.

>TRBJ1-1|NA|NA|TRBV11-2
CASSSPGSGAFF
TGTGCCAGCAGCTCGCCAGGGTCTGGAGCTTTCTTT
>TRBJ1-2|NA|NA|TRBV4-2
CASSQATIEGLNYGYTF
TGTGCCAGCAGCCAAGCCACGATCGAGGGACTCAACTATGGCTACACCTTC
>TRBJ2-7|few|TRBD2|TRBV5-1
CASSPTPTSGGPYEQYF
TGCGCCAGCAGCCCCACCCCGACTAGCGGAGGCCCCTACGAGCAGTACTTC
>TRBJ1-5|NA|NA|TRBV3-1/TRBV3-2
CASSQEGSNQPQHF
TGTGCCAGCAGCCAGGAGGGGAGCAATCAGCCCCAGCATTTT
>TRBJ2-7|NA|NA|TRBV2
CASSEENLVSTEQYF
TGTGCCAGCAGTGAAGAAAATCTGGTGTCTACCGAGCAGTACTTC
>TRBJ2-7|NA|NA|TRBV28
CASKLEGRGYEQYF
TGTGCCTCCAAACTGGAGGGTCGGGGATACGAGCAGTACTTC
>TRBJ2-1|NA|TRBD1|TRBV29-1
CSVESDRDFNEQFF
TGCAGCGTTGAGTCGGACAGGGATTTCAATGAGCAGTTCTTC
>TRBJ2-3|NA|NA|TRBV25-1
CASSDLAGLTDTQYF
TGTGCCAGCAGTGATTTGGCAGGGCTCACAGATACGCAGTATTTT
>TRBJ1-4|once|NA|TRBV2
CASSDRGIGEKLFF
TGTGCCAGCAGTGACCGGGGTATAGGGGAAAAACTGTTTTTT
>TRBJ2-5|NA|NA|TRBV6-1
CASSEGFGRQETQYF
TGTGCCAGCAGTGAAGGATTCGGTCGACAAGAGACCCAGTACTTC
>TRBJ1-2|NA|NA|TRBV11-2
CASSLSGTSNYGYTF
TGTGCCAGCAGTCTATCCGGGACATCTAACTATGGCTACACCTTC
>TRBJ1-4|NA|TRBD1|TRBV27
CASSSKGQGFYEKLFF
TGTGCCAGCAGTTCAAAAGGACAGGGGTTCTATGAAAAACTGTTTTTT
>TRBJ2-3|NA|NA|TRBV27
CASSKMTASDTQYF
TGTGCCAGCAGTAAAATGACAGCCTCCGATACGCAGTATTTT
>TRBJ2-2|NA|NA|TRBV5-1
CASSLGQAGELFF
TGCGCCAGCAGCTTGGGACAGGCTGGGGAGCTGTTTTTT
>TRBJ2-7|NA|NA|TRBV18
CASSRDYEQYF
TGTGCCAGCTCACGAGACTACGAGCAGTACTTC
>TRBJ2-1|NA|NA|TRBV2
CASNLRGTYNEQFF
TGTGCCAGCAATTTGAGAGGGACCTACAATGAGCAGTTCTTC
>TRBJ1-2|NA|NA|TRBV19
CASSQALQGSYGYTF
TGTGCCAGTAGTCAAGCCCTACAGGGATCCTATGGCTACACCTTC
>TRBJ2-1|NA|TRBD2|TRBV3-1/TRBV3-2
CASSRKPGTSGRAFNEQFF
TGTGCCAGCAGCCGAAAACCCGGGACTAGCGGGAGGGCCTTCAATGAGCAGTTCTTC
>TRBJ1-4|NA|NA|TRBV19
CASNYGGNEKLFF
TGTGCCAGTAATTACGGCGGGAATGAAAAACTGTTTTTT
>TRBJ1-5|NA|NA|TRBV19
CASSQGFSNNQPQHF
TGTGCCAGTAGCCAGGGTTTCTCTAACAATCAGCCCCAGCATTTT
>TRBJ2-1|NA|TRBD2|TRBV6-2/TRBV6-3
CASSYTKSGSIYNEQFF
TGTGCCAGCAGCTATACGAAAAGCGGGAGTATCTACAATGAGCAGTTCTTC
>TRBJ1-6|NA|TRBD1|TRBV28
CALQGQRNSPLHF
TGTGCCCTACAGGGACAGCGGAATTCACCCCTCCACTTT
>TRBJ1-4|NA|TRBD1|TRBV7-6
CASSLGQGANEKLFF
TGTGCCAGCAGCTTAGGACAGGGGGCTAATGAAAAACTGTTTTTT
>TRBJ2-7|NA|TRBD1|TRBV15
CATSIAGTGVYEQYF
TGTGCCACCAGCATCGCCGGGACAGGGGTCTACGAGCAGTACTTC
>TRBJ1-2|NA|TRBD1|TRBV6-5
CASTKDRARPGYTF
TGTGCCAGCACCAAAGACAGGGCTCGACCTGGCTACACCTTC
>TRBJ1-2|few|NA|TRBV28
CASRITVYGYTF
TGTGCCAGCAGGATCACAGTTTATGGCTACACCTTC
>TRBJ1-2|NA|TRBD1|TRBV4-2
CASSQTDRNGGYTF
TGTGCCAGCAGCCAAACGGACAGGAACGGTGGCTACACCTTC
>TRBJ1-2|NA|TRBD1|TRBV7-9
CASSPGTGGYGYTF
TGTGCCAGCAGCCCCGGGACAGGGGGTTATGGCTACACCTTC
>TRBJ1-2|NA|NA|TRBV19
CATGRGVNYGYTF
TGTGCCACCGGGAGGGGAGTTAACTATGGCTACACCTTC
>TRBJ2-7|NA|NA|TRBV18
CASSPPASYEQYF
TGTGCCAGCTCACCACCGGCCTCCTACGAGCAGTACTTC
>TRBJ2-1|NA|TRBD2|TRBV6-5
CASSYRGGYNEQFF
TGTGCCAGCAGTTACCGGGGGGGCTACAATGAGCAGTTCTTC
>TRBJ2-1|once|NA|TRBV6-5
CANGVGNEQFF
TGTGCCAATGGAGTCGGCAATGAGCAGTTCTTC
>TRBJ2-3|NA|TRBD1|TRBV6-5
CASSYTQGAQRYF
TGTGCCAGCAGTTACACACAGGGGGCGCAGAGGTATTTT
>TRBJ2-7|NA|TRBD2|TRBV7-9
CASSFGTSRGEQYF
TGTGCCAGCAGCTTCGGGACTAGCCGGGGCGAGCAGTACTTC
>TRBJ2-7|NA|TRBD2|TRBV6-2/TRBV6-3
CASSYSKAGEGYEQYF
TGTGCCAGCAGTTACTCGAAGGCGGGAGAAGGCTACGAGCAGTACTTC
>TRBJ2-3|once|TRBD1|TRBV19
CASSIRGTVRTDTQYF
TGTGCCAGTAGTATCCGTGGGACAGTCCGCACAGATACGCAGTATTTT
>TRBJ1-5|NA|NA|TRBV2
CASSERGAHQPQHF
TGTGCCAGCAGTGAGCGGGGGGCCCATCAGCCCCAGCATTTT
>TRBJ2-5|NA|TRBD1|TRBV11-2
CASSTTGAGETQYF
TGTGCCAGCAGCACGACAGGGGCGGGAGAGACCCAGTACTTC
>TRBJ2-3|NA|NA|TRBV7-7
CASSPTPGTPTDTQYF
TGTGCTAGCAGCCCCACCCCCGGGACTCCGACAGATACGCAGTATTTT
>TRBJ2-3|NA|TRBD2|TRBV7-2
CASSLVGTSRPDTQYF
TGTGCCAGCAGCTTAGTTGGGACTAGCAGGCCAGATACGCAGTATTTT
>TRBJ2-5|few|NA|TRBV28
CATILPGTKETQYF
TGTGCCACTATACTTCCCGGGACAAAAGAGACCCAGTACTTC
>TRBJ1-1|NA|NA|TRBV5-1
CASRNGGENTEAFF
TGCGCCAGCAGGAACGGGGGGGAGAACACTGAAGCTTTCTTT
>TRBJ2-3|NA|TRBD1|TRBV5-1
CASSPGQGTDTQYF
TGCGCCAGCAGCCCCGGACAGGGCACAGATACGCAGTATTTT
>TRBJ1-1|NA|NA|TRBV5-1
CASSLNSGPRGYAEAFF
TGCGCCAGCAGCTTGAACTCGGGCCCAAGGGGTTACGCTGAAGCTTTCTTT
>TRBJ2-7|NA|NA|TRBV28
CASSPPRLLNAYEQYF
TGTGCCAGCAGTCCCCCCCGCCTACTCAACGCCTACGAGCAGTACTTC
>TRBJ2-2|NA|NA|TRBV19
CATRVQAGELFF
TGTGCCACCAGGGTCCAAGCTGGGGAGCTGTTTTTT
>TRBJ2-1|NA|TRBD2|TRBV6-2/TRBV6-3
CASSLLAGGPARNEQFF
TGTGCCAGCAGTTTGCTAGCGGGAGGGCCGGCCAGGAATGAGCAGTTCTTC
>TRBJ1-6|NA|TRBD1|TRBV2
CATGQAENSPLHF
TGTGCCACAGGACAGGCCGAGAATTCACCCCTCCACTTT
>TRBJ2-7|NA|TRBD1|TRBV2
CASSRDSSYEQYF
TGTGCCAGCAGTAGGGACAGCTCCTACGAGCAGTACTTC
>TRBJ2-1|NA|TRBD2|TRBV5-1
CASSLASGRGNEQFF
TGCGCCAGCAGCTTGGCTAGCGGGAGGGGGAATGAGCAGTTCTTC
>TRBJ2-2|NA|NA|TRBV30
CAWRHGGNTGELFF
TGTGCCTGGAGACACGGGGGAAACACCGGGGAGCTGTTTTTT
>TRBJ2-1|NA|TRBD2|TRBV5-1
CASRGTSGYNEQFF
TGCGCCAGCAGGGGGACTAGCGGTTACAATGAGCAGTTCTTC
>TRBJ1-1|NA|NA|TRBV7-2
CASSLDMTEAFF
TGTGCCAGCAGCTTAGACATGACTGAAGCTTTCTTT
>TRBJ2-7|NA|TRBD2|TRBV18
CASSPLLAGVDEQYF
TGTGCCAGCTCACCACTTCTAGCGGGAGTCGACGAGCAGTACTTC
>TRBJ2-7|NA|TRBD2|TRBV19
CASSRPLASGSPYEQYF
TGTGCCAGTAGTAGACCCTTGGCTAGCGGGAGCCCCTACGAGCAGTACTTC
>TRBJ1-5|few|TRBD1|TRBV6-5
CASSRKSDRDQPQHF
TGTGCCAGCAGCCGAAAATCGGACAGGGACCAGCCCCAGCATTTT
>TRBJ1-1|NA|NA|TRBV7-8
CASSPRSDTEAFF
TGTGCCAGCAGCCCAAGATCGGACACTGAAGCTTTCTTT
>TRBJ1-1|NA|NA|TRBV6-4
CASRSQVEGCTEAFF
TGTGCCAGCAGAAGCCAGGTGGAGGGGTGCACTGAAGCTTTCTTT